This entry lists 30 T cell receptor beta chains sequenced from one sample in a study of monozygotic twins with inflammatory bowel disease. TCRdb reanalyzed the 5' RACE reads, giving one entry per CDR3 protein sequence and no DNA. Its table records 400,000 or so distinct CDR3 sequences. Sequencing used blood. The receptors were gathered from a human donor with ulcerative colitis or Crohn's disease, or a healthy co-twin of an affected twin (not recorded which).

The chain has TRBV10-3 and TRBJ1-1; the D call from TCRdb, TRBD1, cannot be confirmed without DNA. The CDR3 runs 15 residues. Per germline, CDR1 ENHRY and CDR2 SYGVKD. This chain's CDR3 is CAVGVASGFGTEAFF.

The chain recombines TRBV19 with TRBJ2-2. Germline values: CDR1 LNHDA, CDR2 SQIVND (reference sequence). This CDR3 contains 13 residues. The CDR3 loop reads CASGVTNTGELFF. Variable domain in full (rest from reference TRBV19 and TRBJ2-2): DGGITQSPKYLFRKEGQNVTLSCEQNLNHDAMYWYRQDPGQGLRLIYYSQIVNDFQKGDIAEGYSVSREKKESFPLTVTSAQKNPTAFYLCASGVTNTGELFFGEGSRLTVL.

The chain joins TRBV15 to TRBJ2-3. The CDR3 runs 11 residues. Germline V gene sequence: CDR1 LNHNV, CDR2 YYDKDF (reference sequence). The CDR3: CATALTDTQYF. Looking up the rest from reference TRBV15 and TRBJ2-3 gives the full variable domain: DAMVIQNPRYQVTQFGKPVTLSCSQTLNHNVMYWYQQKSSQAPKLLFHYYDKDFNNEADTPDNFQSRRPNTSFCFLDIRSPGLGDTAMYLCATALTDTQYFGPGTRLTVL.

The chain combines TRBV2 with TRBJ2-3; the TCRdb call, TRBD2, lacks DNA for checking. The CDR3 runs 14 residues. Germline values: CDR1 SNHLY, CDR2 FYNNEI. CDR3 region: CASSGEVQYDTQYF.

The rearrangement uses TRBV20-1 and TRBJ2-7. This CDR3 is built from 14 residues. Germline assignment: CDR1 DFQATT and CDR2 SNEGSKA (reference sequence). CDR3 protein: CSALSQVHVYEQYF.

The genes are TRBV7-8 and TRBJ2-3; absent DNA, TCRdb's TRBD1 call cannot be checked. From germline, CDR1 is SGHVS and CDR2 FQNEAQ. The CDR3 runs 15 residues. CDR3 loop: CASSIPPGGLDTQYF. Full variable domain (remainder filled in from reference TRBV7-8 and TRBJ2-3): GAGVSQSPRYKVAKRGQDVALRCDPISGHVSLFWYQQALGQGPEFLTYFQNEAQLDKSGLPSDRFFAERPEGSVSTLKIQRTQQEDSAVYLCASSIPPGGLDTQYFGPGTRLTVL.

The genes are TRBV20-1 and TRBJ2-7; TCRdb outputs TRBD2, but without DNA this stays unchecked. The CDR3 loop spans 14 amino acids. Germline V gene data show CDR1 as DFQATT and CDR2 as SNEGSKA (reference sequence). The chain's CDR3 is CSGTGGLNTYEQYF.

The V call is TRBV5-1, the J call TRBJ2-3; lacking DNA, the TRBD2 call made by TCRdb goes unchecked. Germline V lookup: CDR1 SGHRS, CDR2 YFSETQ. This CDR3 is built from 16 residues. This chain's CDR3 is CASSLDERGGTDTQYF.

The rearrangement joins TRBV2 to TRBJ2-3; TCRdb selects TRBD1, and the lack of DNA leaves this call unchecked. There are 13 residues in the CDR3. Germline-derived CDR1 and CDR2 are SNHLY and FYNNEI. The CDR3 sequence: CASNQGSTDTQYF.

This chain links TRBV7-2 with TRBJ2-3; the TCRdb D gene call, TRBD1, has no DNA to confirm it. Germline lookup yields CDR1 SGHTA and CDR2 FQGNSA. This CDR3 contains 14 residues. The CDR3 protein is CASSLQGAWDTQYF.

The rearrangement links TRBV18 to TRBJ1-5. Germline V gene sequence: CDR1 KGHSH, CDR2 LQKENI. The CDR3 consists of 16 residues. CDR3 in amino acids: CASSPRPDSPNQPQHF.

The chain carries TRBV20-1 and TRBJ2-4; TCRdb designates TRBD2, a call that cannot be tested without DNA. Germline CDR1 reads DFQATT; CDR2 reads SNEGSKA (reference sequence). The CDR3 totals 16 residues. The CDR3 is CSARGGLAGDMYIQYF.

The chain employs TRBV10-3 and TRBJ2-1; the TCRdb D gene call, TRBD1, has no DNA to confirm it. This CDR3 has 12 residues. In germline, CDR1 is ENHRY, CDR2 SYGVKD. This chain's CDR3 is CAIRGDNNEQFF.

The chain is built from TRBV28 and TRBJ2-1; TCRdb lists TRBD1, though no DNA is available to test this call. This CDR3 has 13 residues. Germline assignment: CDR1 MDHEN and CDR2 SYDVKM. This CDR3 reads CAGSGTNYNEQFF.

V usage is TRBV29-1 and J usage is TRBJ1-4. The germline V gene has CDR1 SQVTM and CDR2 ANQGSEA. The CDR3 runs to 11 residues. The CDR3 reads CSVDENEKLFF.

The J gene is TRBJ2-3, the V gene TRBV20-1; the D gene TCRdb calls, TRBD2, cannot be checked with no DNA. The CDR3 extends over 15 amino acids. The germline V gene encodes CDR1 DFQATT and CDR2 SNEGSKA (reference sequence). The CDR3 protein is CSAPVASGRGDTQYF.

The chain employs TRBV7-3 and TRBJ2-2; with no DNA, the TCRdb D assignment of TRBD2 cannot be verified. The CDR3 runs to 16 residues. Germline V lookup: CDR1 SGHTA, CDR2 FQGTGA. This CDR3 reads CASSLTSGLAGGELFF.

This chain uses TRBV30 with TRBJ1-2; the TCRdb call, TRBD1, lacks DNA for checking. The CDR3 has 14 residues. Germline CDR1 reads GTSNPN; CDR2 reads SVGIG (reference sequence). The CDR3 loop is CAWSLIRDIYGYTF.

The rearrangement joins TRBV7-2 to TRBJ1-6; TCRdb's assignment of TRBD1 cannot be checked, as there is no DNA. This CDR3 has 15 amino acids. Germline V gene lookup returns CDR1 SGHTA and CDR2 FQGNSA. The CDR3 loop is CASSLSQGYNSPLHF.

The chain carries TRBV2 and TRBJ1-1. The germline V gene encodes CDR1 SNHLY and CDR2 FYNNEI. The CDR3 consists of 16 residues. The CDR3 is CASSSYYRALNTEAFF.

This chain links TRBV6-6 with TRBJ1-2; TCRdb lists TRBD1, though no DNA is available to test this call. Germline CDR1 and CDR2: MNHNY and SVGAGI (reference sequence). There are 14 residues in the CDR3. This CDR3 is CASKWGQPPYGYTF.

This chain links TRBV10-3 with TRBJ1-5; the D call of TRBD1 rests on TCRdb alone, since no DNA is present to check it. Germline V lookup: CDR1 ENHRY, CDR2 SYGVKD. The CDR3 spans 14 residues. CDR3 amino acids: CAIGTTGSNQPQHF.

This chain uses TRBV6-1 with TRBJ2-7; the TCRdb call, TRBD1, lacks DNA for checking. The CDR3 contains 14 residues. Germline loops: CDR1 MNHNS, CDR2 SASEGT. CDR3 sequence: CASTLGQGSYEQYF.

The chain uses TRBV5-1 and TRBJ2-2. The germline gives CDR1 SGHRS, CDR2 YFSETQ. This CDR3 contains 14 residues. The CDR3 is CASSLDRSTGELFF.

The V and J genes are TRBV12-2 and TRBJ2-7. TRBV12-2 is described as a pseudogene. CDR3 size: 16 residues. The chain's CDR3 is CASRLAVFVSSYEQYF.

This sequence joins TRBV30 and TRBJ2-5; TCRdb returns TRBD2, unconfirmable since there is no DNA. This CDR3 spans 15 amino acids. Germline values: CDR1 GTSNPN, CDR2 SVGIG (reference sequence). CDR3 amino acids: CAWSVWGTVQETQYF.

V is TRBV20-1 and J is TRBJ2-7; TCRdb names TRBD1, which stays unverified in the absence of DNA. The CDR3 is 14 amino acids. Germline CDR1 and CDR2: DFQATT and SNEGSKA (reference sequence). CDR3 region: CSAREARVSYEQYF.

The chain recombines TRBV29-1 with TRBJ2-3. Per the germline V gene, CDR1 is SQVTM and CDR2 is ANQGSEA. The CDR3 consists of 14 residues. This CDR3 is CSVRIGVSTDTQYF.

The chain employs TRBV12-3 or TRBV12-4 and TRBJ1-3; without DNA, the TCRdb call of TRBD1 cannot be checked. This CDR3 has 16 residues. CDR3 in amino acids: CASSEPDTDKANTIYF.

This sequence joins TRBV19 and TRBJ2-5; TCRdb names TRBD1, which stays unverified in the absence of DNA. Germline assignment: CDR1 LNHDA and CDR2 SQIVND (reference sequence). This CDR3 comprises 13 residues. The CDR3 region is CASSIQGRETQYF.